This TCR beta chain was obtained from a study of T-cell reconstitution after alpha-beta-depleted transplantation in children. Germline trimming cut 1 base from V and 9 bases from J; bases unmatched to any gene: 9. The V gene's germline CDR1 is GTSNPN and CDR2 SVGIG (reference sequence). The CDR3 sequence is 14 residues long. Unique molecular identifiers were incorporated when the TCRbeta library was constructed. TCRdb re-called the PCR reads through MiXCR, storing one row per CDR3 protein. The sample has around 530,000 distinct CDR3 sequences, 32% seen once; the top ten hold 2% to 3%. Only a few counts were recorded for this clonotype.

The source material was PBMCs from the stem cell graft donor, sampled from the stem cell graft. The chain joins TRBV30 to TRBJ1-5; 7 nucleotides match TRBD1. The source of this sequence is a human donor who donated a stem cell graft to a child with aplastic anemia. The CDR3 spells CAWSGTGGGSPQHF. CDR3 sequence (DNA): TGTGCCTGGAGTGGGACAGGAGGGGGCTCGCCCCAGCATTTT.